This section outlines one T cell receptor beta chain sequence together with its context. The data were obtained in a study of T cell changes during pregnancy in multiple sclerosis. Only in-frame clones appear in the TCRdb table, and some are missing; sequencing was by immunoSEQ multiplex PCR. The data contain approximately 44,000 clones, 91% of them singletons. The sample consisted of CD4+ T cells from peripheral blood mononuclear cells, taken before pregnancy. This sequence was found in a female donor with multiple sclerosis, enrolled in a pregnancy study.

The CDR3 loop reads CASAKLAEGPNEQFF. CDR3 nucleotides: TGTGCCAGCGCCAAACTAGCGGAGGGCCCGAATGAGCAGTTCTTC. The rearrangement joins TRBV9 to TRBJ2-1; 8 nucleotides line up with TRBD2. V lost 7 bases, J lost 7 bases, and 13 bases stayed unmatched. This CDR3 has 15 residues. The germline gives CDR1 SGDLS, CDR2 YYNGEE.